This is a list of T cell receptor beta chains from one sample in a study of blood T cell repertoires in COVID-19. Sequencing was performed with immunoSEQ multiplex PCR; in TCRdb, only in-frame clones are kept and a portion is missing. The sample consists of some 300,000 clones, about nine tenths of them appearing once. Sequencing input: peripheral blood. The receptor source for this set is a woman aged 25 to 39 with COVID-19, enrolled during active disease. The CDR3 runs from the conserved cysteine through the conserved F or W. A D gene is named only where the DNA matches it firmly. The size entry is marked missing in some rows and otherwise reads once, few, many or a size class.

CDR3 length	V gene	clone size	J gene	D gene	CDR3 DNA	CDR3 protein
13	TRBV6-5	NA	TRBJ1-5	TRBD1	TGTGCCACCGGCAGGGGGTCAGGTCAGCCCCAGCATTTT	CATGRGSGQPQHF
14	TRBV25-1	NA	TRBJ2-5	NA	TGTGCCAGCAGTGATACGACAGGTCAAGAGACCCAGTACTTC	CASSDTTGQETQYF
14	TRBV19	once	TRBJ1-3	NA	TGTGCCAGTAGTTCCCAGGGAAATGGAAACACCATATATTTT	CASSSQGNGNTIYF
12	TRBV12-3/TRBV12-4	NA	TRBJ2-3	NA	TGTGCCAGCAGACAGGGTACTGATACGCAGTATTTT	CASRQGTDTQYF
16	TRBV19	NA	TRBJ2-1	NA	TGTGCCAGTAGCCCTCTACGGTGGAGCTCCTACAATGAGCAGTTCTTC	CASSPLRWSSYNEQFF
13	TRBV6-1	NA	TRBJ1-1	NA	TGTGCCAGCAGTGAAACTCGGAGGACTGAAGCTTTCTTT	CASSETRRTEAFF
14	TRBV4-3	once	TRBJ2-1	NA	TGCGCCAGCAGCCAGGGGACTGCTCACAGTGTGCAGTTCTTC	CASSQGTAHSVQFF
14	TRBV11-2	NA	TRBJ1-2	TRBD1	TGTGCCAGCAGCTCCAGGGGGCCGAACTATGGCTACACCTTC	CASSSRGPNYGYTF
16	TRBV21-1	once	TRBJ1-1	NA	TGTGCCAGCAGCAAAACAAGGAACAGGGGGAACACTGAAGCTTTCTTT	CASSKTRNRGNTEAFF
18	TRBV14	NA	TRBJ2-3	NA	TGTGCCAGCAGCCAAGCGGTGGTCTCGACCGGGGGCACAGATACGCAGTATTTT	CASSQAVVSTGGTDTQYF
16	TRBV28	NA	TRBJ1-5	NA	TGTGCCAGCAGTTTTCGTAGGCTCAAGGCGGGTCAGCCCCAGCATTTT	CASSFRRLKAGQPQHF
18	TRBV11-3	NA	TRBJ1-2	NA	TGTGCCAGCAGCTCACAGAAAGTAGGACAGTCCGCTAACTATGGCTACACCTTC	CASSSQKVGQSANYGYTF
17	TRBV7-2	NA	TRBJ1-2	TRBD1	TGTGCCAGCAGCCTCGAACCACGGACAGGGCTCAACTATGGCTACACCTTC	CASSLEPRTGLNYGYTF
15	TRBV7-6	NA	TRBJ1-3	NA	TGTGCCAGCAGCTTAGCGCCGAGCTCTGGAAACACCATATATTTT	CASSLAPSSGNTIYF
16	TRBV11-2	NA	TRBJ1-4	NA	TGTGCCAGCAGGAGCATATCTGGAGGGGCTAATGAAAAACTGTTTTTT	CASRSISGGANEKLFF
15	TRBV7-2	once	TRBJ1-6	NA	TGTGCCAGCAGCTTAGCGACCGTAGGCGGTTCACCCCTCCACTTT	CASSLATVGGSPLHF
14	TRBV30	once	TRBJ1-2	NA	TGTGCCTGGAGGGCCCAGGGCAGCTTCGAGGGCTACACCTTC	CAWRAQGSFEGYTF
16	TRBV4-1	NA	TRBJ1-6	NA	TGCGCCAGCAGCCAAGCCCGGGGAGGTGGTAATTCACCCCTCCACTTT	CASSQARGGGNSPLHF
14	TRBV11-1	NA	TRBJ2-1	NA	TGTGCCAGCAGCTTTGGGGGGGCCCGCAATGAGCAGTTCTTC	CASSFGGARNEQFF
16	TRBV6-5	NA	TRBJ2-3	TRBD2	TGTGCCAGCAGTTACACTAGCGGGGGGATCACAGATACGCAGTATTTT	CASSYTSGGITDTQYF
15	TRBV5-6	NA	TRBJ2-4	NA	TGTGCCAGCAGCTTAAGGGGTTGGGACAAAAACATTCAGTACTTC	CASSLRGWDKNIQYF
13	TRBV5-1	NA	TRBJ2-7	TRBD1	TGCGCCAGCAGCTTGGACAGGGGCTACGAGCAGTACTTC	CASSLDRGYEQYF